The next 30 T cell receptor beta chains were all read from a single sample in a study of blood T cell repertoires in COVID-19. Data came from immunoSEQ multiplex PCR; TCRdb stores just in-frame clones and leaves some out. This table holds fewer than 200,000 clones, 70% to 85% found once. The sequenced sample consisted of PBMCs or T cells enriched from blood (not recorded which). The receptors derive from a woman aged 50 to 60 who had recovered from COVID-19.

J is TRBJ1-6 and V is TRBV28; no firm D call. The CDR3 length is 12 residues. V lost 2 bases and J 9 bases, leaving 5 bases between the germline ends. The V gene's germline CDR1 is MDHEN and CDR2 SYDVKM. Here the CDR3 DNA reads TGTGCCAGCAGTTTAGTAATTTCACCCCTCCACTTT. Translation: CASSLVISPLHF.

This clone was seen once. The chain joins TRBV10-3 to TRBJ1-1; D is possibly TRBD1 (5 bases). Germline assignment: CDR1 ENHRY and CDR2 SYGVKD. This CDR3 spans 15 amino acids. Trimming removed 0 bases at V and 1 base at J, with 9 bases between. CDR3 amino acids: CAISESLGANTEAFF. The CDR3, as DNA: TGTGCCATCAGTGAGTCGTTAGGGGCGAACACTGAAGCTTTCTTT.

The V call is TRBV4-3, the J call TRBJ2-7; maybe TRBD1 (5 bases). The V and J ends lost 4 bases and 5 bases respectively, with 12 bases between them. The CDR3 spans 13 residues. Germline values: CDR1 LGHNA, CDR2 YSLEER. The CDR3 DNA is TGCGCCAGCAGCCCCTTGGTAGGGGACGAGCAGTACTTC. Protein sequence: CASSPLVGDEQYF.

The chain has TRBV5-8 and TRBJ2-2; weak D call: TRBD1 (6 bases). This CDR3 is 12 amino acids long. Germline CDR1 SGHTS, CDR2 YDEGEE. This chain's CDR3 is CAGAGDGGELFF. Here the CDR3 DNA reads TGTGCTGGCGCAGGGGACGGCGGGGAGCTGTTTTTT.

The V call is TRBV6-1, the J call TRBJ2-5; D uncertain. The V end was cut by 0 bases, the J end by 2 bases, with 10 bases between. The CDR3 runs to 15 residues. Per germline, CDR1 MNHNS and CDR2 SASEGT. CDR3 sequence reads: CASSEALSRQETQYF. Written as DNA, the CDR3 is TGTGCCAGCAGTGAAGCGCTCTCCCGGCAAGAGACCCAGTACTTC.

J is TRBJ2-5 and V is TRBV6-2 or TRBV6-3; a possible D gene is TRBD2 (6 bases). V was cut by 2 bases and J by 4 bases, with 17 bases left in between. Looked up from germline, CDR1 is MNHEY and CDR2 is SVGEGT. The CDR3 is 16 amino acids. The CDR3 sequence is CASSYPLAQIGETQYF. CDR3 nucleotide sequence: TGTGCCAGCAGTTACCCGCTAGCGCAGATAGGAGAGACCCAGTACTTC.

The chain joins TRBV3-1 (or the pseudogene TRBV3-2) to TRBJ1-1; TRBD1 aligns across 11 bases. Germline values: CDR1 LGHDT, CDR2 YNNKEL (reference sequence). Trimming at V came to 4 bases and at J to 1 base, leaving 8 bases not matched to a gene. This CDR3 spans 17 amino acids. CDR3 DNA: TGTGCCAGCAGCCGAGGGAGGACAGGGGGCAAGAACACTGAAGCTTTCTTT. This encodes CASSRGRTGGKNTEAFF.

This clone has only one observation. The sample has other DNA sequences that encode this CDR3 too. The V gene is TRBV5-4, the J gene TRBJ2-1; no reliable D call. V was pared by 0 bases and J by 6 bases, with 4 bases between. The CDR3 is 12 residues long. The germline CDR1 and CDR2 sequences are SGHNT and YYREEE (reference sequence). CDR3 sequence reads: CASSLALNEQFF. The CDR3 bases are TGTGCCAGCAGCTTGGCCCTCAATGAGCAGTTCTTC.

As to this clone: One end of the junction is discordant with germline, which a read error may explain. This chain connects TRBV6-2 or TRBV6-3 to TRBJ2-1; 11 nucleotides agree with TRBD1. Per germline, CDR1 MNHEY and CDR2 SVGEGT. This CDR3 region has 14 residues. CDR3 residues: CASSYERTGGFGVF. The CDR3 region has the DNA TGTGCCAGCAGTTACGAGAGGACAGGGGGCTTCGGGGTCTTC.

V is TRBV7-6 and J is TRBJ2-1, with D perhaps matching TRBD1 (8 bases). Looked up from germline, CDR1 is SGHVS and CDR2 is FNYEAQ. The CDR3 has 15 amino acids. With 3 bases removed from V and 4 bases from J, the gap between germline ends came to 13 bases. The CDR3 loop is CASSFQQGGYNEQFF. For the CDR3, the DNA is TGTGCCAGCAGCTTTCAACAGGGGGGGTACAATGAGCAGTTCTTC.

This chain joins TRBV5-8 and TRBJ1-5; 7 bases map to TRBD1. V lost 0 bases, J lost 5 bases, and 2 bases stayed unmatched. The germline CDR1 and CDR2 sequences are SGHTS and YDEGEE. The CDR3 runs to 14 residues. In nucleotides, the CDR3 is TGTGCCAGCAGCTTGGGGGACAGCTATCAGCCCCAGCATTTT. Protein product: CASSLGDSYQPQHF.

The chain links TRBV7-2 to TRBJ1-1; D gene uncertain. The V end lost 0 bases, the J end lost 4 bases, and 9 bases lay between the germline ends. Germline V gene lookup returns CDR1 SGHTA and CDR2 FQGNSA. This CDR3 contains 14 residues. The DNA for the CDR3 is TGTGCCAGCAGCTTAGCTGGCATTCCCACTGAAGCTTTCTTT. Its protein product is CASSLAGIPTEAFF.

The chain employs TRBV19 and TRBJ2-2; 9 bases align to TRBD1. This CDR3 spans 14 amino acids. Trimming took 5 bases from V and 4 from J; bases not matched to a gene: 2. From germline, CDR1 is LNHDA and CDR2 SQIVND (reference sequence). CDR3 loop: CASSVTGGTGELFF. The CDR3 nucleotides are TGTGCCAGTAGTGTGACAGGGGGCACCGGGGAGCTGTTTTTT.

This clone came up a few times. J is TRBJ2-7 and V is TRBV18; TRBD1 might be the D (5 bases). The CDR3 spans 13 residues. Germline assignment: CDR1 KGHSH and CDR2 LQKENI. The V and J ends lost 2 bases and 5 bases respectively, with 10 bases between them. CDR3 loop: CASSPRGGNEQYF. Written as DNA, the CDR3 is TGTGCCAGCTCACCAAGGGGTGGAAACGAGCAGTACTTC.

The chain combines TRBV2 with TRBJ2-7, with 9 positions matching TRBD1. This CDR3 has 13 amino acids. Germline V lookup: CDR1 SNHLY, CDR2 FYNNEI. V lost 9 bases and J lost 6; bases outside the gene matches: 9. CDR3 in amino acids: CASQTGGVGEQYF. The CDR3 nucleotides are TGTGCCAGTCAGACAGGGGGGGTCGGCGAGCAGTACTTC.

A few counts support this clone. CDR3 DNA sequence: TGCGCCAGCAGCCCCCGGGAGCGAGTCACAGATACGCAGTATTTT. As protein: CASSPRERVTDTQYF. V usage is TRBV4-3 and J usage is TRBJ2-3, with D possibly TRBD2 on 6 matching bases. V shed 4 bases and J shed 2 bases, with 13 bases lying between them. In germline, CDR1 is LGHNA, CDR2 YSLEER. The CDR3 length is 15 residues.

With respect to this clone: A much larger clone is a single base away; this may be a read error. This chain joins TRBV7-3 and TRBJ1-3, with 7 bases fitting TRBD1. The CDR3 totals 14 residues. In germline, CDR1 is SGHTA, CDR2 FQGTGA. The J segment lost 1 base and the V segment lost 5 bases, leaving 2 bases of the junction unmatched. The CDR3 sequence: CASSLQGSGNTIYF. The CDR3, as DNA: TGTGCCAGCAGCCTACAGGGGTCTGGAAACACCATATATTTT. Filled out from reference TRBV7-3 and TRBJ1-3, the complete variable domain reads GAGVSQTPSNKVTEKGKYVELRCDPISGHTALYWYRQSLGQGPEFLIYFQGTGAADDSGLPNDRFFAVRPEGSVSTLKIQRTERGDSAVYLCASSLQGSGNTIYFGEGSWLTVV.

The rearrangement links TRBV19 to TRBJ2-2, with unresolved D. The CDR3 is made up of 15 amino acids. V shed 1 base and J shed 0 bases, with 6 bases lying between them. Germline loops: CDR1 LNHDA, CDR2 SQIVND (reference sequence). CDR3 protein: CASSIGLANTGELFF. The CDR3, as DNA: TGTGCCAGTAGTATAGGGCTAGCGAACACCGGGGAGCTGTTTTTT.

This clone was seen once. The chain couples TRBV5-1 to TRBJ2-5; 10 bases are shared with TRBD2. The CDR3 runs to 14 residues. Germline V lookup: CDR1 SGHRS, CDR2 YFSETQ. Trimming at V came to 5 bases and at J to 2 bases, leaving 3 bases not matched to a gene. In DNA, the CDR3 is TGCGCCAGCAGTCAGCGGGAGGGTCAAGAGACCCAGTACTTC. It yields the protein CASSQREGQETQYF.

V is TRBV7-2 and J is TRBJ2-5; D unclear. Germline CDR1 reads SGHTA; CDR2 reads FQGNSA. The CDR3 is 12 amino acids. The ends were cut back, 5 bases at V and 7 bases at J, with 11 bases in the middle. CDR3: CASSPDLGTQYF. The CDR3 DNA is TGTGCCAGCAGCCCAGACCTAGGGACCCAGTACTTC.

The J gene is TRBJ2-2, the V gene TRBV18; 7 positions match TRBD1. V gave up 3 bases and J gave up 4 bases; unmatched junction bases: 5. CDR1 is KGHSH and CDR2 is LQKENI in the germline V gene. CDR3 length: 15 amino acids. In DNA form, the CDR3 reads TGTGCCAGCTCACCCCAGGCAGGGGGCACCGGGGAGCTGTTTTTT. Residues: CASSPQAGGTGELFF.

The V and J genes are TRBV7-8 and TRBJ2-5, with D possibly being TRBD2 (5 bases). The germline V gene encodes CDR1 SGHVS and CDR2 FQNEAQ. The V end was cut by 6 bases, the J end by 5 bases, with 13 bases between. The CDR3 spans 13 residues. The chain's CDR3 is CASSKGRTETQYF. In nucleotides, the CDR3 is TGTGCCAGCAGTAAAGGACGGACTGAGACCCAGTACTTC.

The chain combines TRBV7-2 with TRBJ2-7, with D possibly being TRBD2 (7 bases). Germline CDR1 and CDR2: SGHTA and FQGNSA. This CDR3 is built from 14 residues. V dropped 3 bases and J dropped 3 bases, with 12 bases sitting between them. CDR3 residues: CASSFGGGGYEQYF. As DNA, the CDR3 is TGTGCCAGCAGCTTCGGGGGAGGGGGCTACGAGCAGTACTTC.

The chain is built from TRBV28 and TRBJ1-3, with a possible D match to TRBD1 (6 bases). V was cut by 3 bases and J by 0 bases, with 12 bases left in between. Per the germline V gene, CDR1 is MDHEN and CDR2 is SYDVKM. This CDR3 spans 16 amino acids. In nucleotides, the CDR3 is TGTGCCAGCAGTTTGGCCACAGGGAGCTCTGGAAACACCATATATTTT. It is translated as CASSLATGSSGNTIYF.

This clone was counted a few times. The J gene is TRBJ1-2, the V gene TRBV28; 8 positions match TRBD1. V lost 4 bases to trimming and J lost 4 bases; unmatched junction nucleotides: 5. The germline CDR1 and CDR2 sequences are MDHEN and SYDVKM. This CDR3 has 14 residues. CDR3 sequence: CASSSTGVTYGYTF. In DNA form, the CDR3 reads TGTGCCAGCAGTTCGACAGGGGTAACCTATGGCTACACCTTC.

This sequence joins TRBV27 and TRBJ2-2; TRBD1 is a possible D gene (7 bases). The germline gives CDR1 MNHEY, CDR2 SMNVEV (reference sequence). This CDR3 contains 14 residues. The V gene lost 4 bases and the J gene lost 4 bases, with 10 bases spanning the gap. This CDR3 reads CASSWQGGTGELFF. The CDR3 DNA follows: TGTGCCAGCAGTTGGCAGGGGGGCACCGGGGAGCTGTTTTTT.

CDR3 residues: CASSPPGGSTYNEQFF. CDR3 DNA sequence: TGTGCCAGCAGCCCCCCCGGCGGGAGCACTTACAATGAGCAGTTCTTC. This rearrangement joins TRBV4-2 to TRBJ2-1; 7 nucleotides agree with TRBD2. The CDR3 contains 16 residues. Germline assignment: CDR1 LGHNA and CDR2 YNFKEQ. V shed 4 bases and J 4 bases; nucleotides not matched to a gene: 10.

This chain uses TRBV19 with TRBJ2-2; 8 positions match TRBD2. V was pared by 6 bases and J by 6 bases, with 9 bases of the junction left unmatched. Germline V lookup: CDR1 LNHDA, CDR2 SQIVND (reference sequence). The CDR3 loop spans 15 amino acids. The CDR3 coding sequence is TGTGCCAGTAGATGGAGCGGGAGCGCCGCCGGGGAGCTGTTTTTT. This translates into CASRWSGSAAGELFF.

This chain links TRBV5-4 with TRBJ1-2; D gene unclear. This CDR3 has 13 residues. V was shortened by 0 bases and J by 7 bases, with 10 bases between the two germline ends. Germline V gene data show CDR1 as SGHNT and CDR2 as YYREEE (reference sequence). CDR3 sequence: CASSLATAGGYTF. CDR3 DNA sequence: TGTGCCAGCAGCTTGGCGACCGCGGGTGGCTACACCTTC.

V usage is TRBV5-5 and J usage is TRBJ1-2; 8 bases agree with TRBD1. CDR1 and CDR2 (germline): SGHKS, YYEKEE (reference sequence). Trimming took 2 bases from V and 5 from J; bases not matched to a gene: 5. This CDR3 is 14 amino acids long. The CDR3 reads CASSFQTGEYGYTF. CDR3 nucleotide sequence: TGTGCCAGCAGCTTCCAGACAGGGGAGTATGGCTACACCTTC.